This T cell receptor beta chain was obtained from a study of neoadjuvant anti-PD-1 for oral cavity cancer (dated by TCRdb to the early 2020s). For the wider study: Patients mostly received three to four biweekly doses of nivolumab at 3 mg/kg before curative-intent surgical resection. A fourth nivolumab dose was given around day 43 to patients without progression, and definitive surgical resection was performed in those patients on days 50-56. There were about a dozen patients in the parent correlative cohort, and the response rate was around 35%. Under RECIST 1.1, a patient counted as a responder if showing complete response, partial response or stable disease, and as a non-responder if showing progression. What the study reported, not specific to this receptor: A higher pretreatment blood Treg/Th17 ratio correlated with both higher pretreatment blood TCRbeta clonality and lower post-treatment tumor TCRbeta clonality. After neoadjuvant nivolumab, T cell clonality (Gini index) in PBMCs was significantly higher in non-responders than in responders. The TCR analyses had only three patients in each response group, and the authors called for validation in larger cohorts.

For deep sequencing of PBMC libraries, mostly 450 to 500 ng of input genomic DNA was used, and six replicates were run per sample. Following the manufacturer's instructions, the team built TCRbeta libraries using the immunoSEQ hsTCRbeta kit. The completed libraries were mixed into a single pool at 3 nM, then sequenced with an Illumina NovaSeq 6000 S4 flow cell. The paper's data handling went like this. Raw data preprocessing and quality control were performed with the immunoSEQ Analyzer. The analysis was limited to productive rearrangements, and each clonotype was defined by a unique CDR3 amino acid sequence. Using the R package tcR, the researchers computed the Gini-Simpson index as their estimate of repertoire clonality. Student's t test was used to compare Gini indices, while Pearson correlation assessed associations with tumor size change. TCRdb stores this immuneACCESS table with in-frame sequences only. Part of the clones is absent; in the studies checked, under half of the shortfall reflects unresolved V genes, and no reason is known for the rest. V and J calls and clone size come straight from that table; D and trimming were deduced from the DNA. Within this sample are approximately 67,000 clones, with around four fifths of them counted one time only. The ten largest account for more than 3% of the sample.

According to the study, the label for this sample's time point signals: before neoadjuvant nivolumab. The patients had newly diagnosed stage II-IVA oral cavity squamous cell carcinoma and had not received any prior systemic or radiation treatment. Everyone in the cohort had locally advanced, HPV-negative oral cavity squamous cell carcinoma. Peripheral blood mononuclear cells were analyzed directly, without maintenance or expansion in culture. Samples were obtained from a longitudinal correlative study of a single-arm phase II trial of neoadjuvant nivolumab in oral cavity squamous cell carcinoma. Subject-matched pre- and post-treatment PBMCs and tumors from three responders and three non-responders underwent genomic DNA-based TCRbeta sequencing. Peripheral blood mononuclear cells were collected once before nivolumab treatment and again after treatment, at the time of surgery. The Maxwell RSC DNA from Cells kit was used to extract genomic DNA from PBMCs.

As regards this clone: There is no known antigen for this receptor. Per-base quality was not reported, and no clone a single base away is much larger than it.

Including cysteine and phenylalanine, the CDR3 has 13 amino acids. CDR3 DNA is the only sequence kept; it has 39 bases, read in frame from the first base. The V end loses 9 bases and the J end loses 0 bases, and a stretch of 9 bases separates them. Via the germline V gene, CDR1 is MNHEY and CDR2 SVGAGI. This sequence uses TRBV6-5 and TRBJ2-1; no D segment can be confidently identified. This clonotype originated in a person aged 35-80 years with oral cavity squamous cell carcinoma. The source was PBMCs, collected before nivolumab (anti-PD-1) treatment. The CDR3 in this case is CASQDSSYNEQFF. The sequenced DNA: TGTGCCAGTCAAGATAGCTCCTACAATGAGCAGTTCTTC.